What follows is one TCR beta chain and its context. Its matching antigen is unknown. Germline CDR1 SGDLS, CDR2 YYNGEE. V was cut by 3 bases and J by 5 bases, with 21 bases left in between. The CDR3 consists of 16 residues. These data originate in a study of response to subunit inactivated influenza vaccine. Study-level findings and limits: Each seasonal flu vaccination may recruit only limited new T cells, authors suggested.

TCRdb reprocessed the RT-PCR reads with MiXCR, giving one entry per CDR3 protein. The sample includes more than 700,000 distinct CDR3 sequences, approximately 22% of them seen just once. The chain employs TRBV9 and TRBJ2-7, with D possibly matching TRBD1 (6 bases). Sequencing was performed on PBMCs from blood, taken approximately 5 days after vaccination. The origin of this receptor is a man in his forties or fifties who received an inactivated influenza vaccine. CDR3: CASSGLQGSGGDEQYF. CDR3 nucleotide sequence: TGTGCCAGCAGCGGCTTACAGGGCTCTGGAGGCGACGAGCAGTACTTC.